Shown below are 6 T cell receptor beta chains from a single sample sequenced in a study of beta chain features in type 1 diabetes. Study-wide results and caveats: When Type 1 diabetes patients were examined, their TCRB CDR3s proved moderately but significantly shorter in all four CD4+ subsets.

Their recognized antigens are unknown. Reverse transcribing all isolated RNA meant expressed TCRB transcripts were sequenced. The data were produced by immunoSEQ multiplex PCR, yet TCRdb's version contains in-frame clones alone and is incomplete. The sample has approximately 150,000 clones; more than 60% are singletons. Sequencing was performed on naive CD4+ T cells from blood. These receptors were taken from a man aged 25 to 40 with type 1 diabetes.

The chain recombines TRBV12-5 with TRBJ2-5; D call uncertain. The CDR3 has 13 amino acids. V was trimmed by 1 base and J by 1 base, leaving 4 bases between them. Germline V gene sequence: CDR1 LGHNT, CDR2 FRNRAP. CDR3 region: CASGLAAQETQYF. The CDR3 DNA follows: TGTGCTAGTGGTTTGGCGGCCCAAGAGACCCAGTACTTC.

In regard to this clone: Other DNA sequences in this specimen translate into the identical CDR3. This chain links TRBV7-2 with TRBJ2-3; D is unclear. The CDR3 totals 12 residues. The V end was cut by 4 bases, the J end by 0 bases, with 2 bases between. Germline CDR1 reads SGHTA; CDR2 reads FQGNSA. The CDR3 here is CASSSSTDTQYF. Written as DNA, the CDR3 is TGTGCCAGCAGCTCCAGCACAGATACGCAGTATTTT. Together with reference TRBV7-2 and TRBJ2-3, the CDR3 gives the full variable domain: GAGVSQSPSNKVTEKGKDVELRCDPISGHTALYWYRQSLGQGLEFLIYFQGNSAPDKSGLPSDRFSAERTGGSVSTLTIQRTQQEDSAVYLCASSSSTDTQYFGPGTRLTVL.

The rearrangement uses TRBV4-3 and TRBJ1-2; D not certain. CDR3 size: 15 residues. V lost 4 bases and J 4 bases, leaving 16 bases between the germline ends. The V gene's germline CDR1 is LGHNA and CDR2 YSLEER. The CDR3 reads CASSPGLQAGYGYTF. CDR3 in DNA: TGCGCCAGCAGCCCGGGCCTCCAAGCCGGCTATGGCTACACCTTC.

This clone was seen only a few times. CDR3 in DNA: TGTGCCAGCAGTAAACACGGGACAGGGGAAGAGACCCAGTACTTC. Residues: CASSKHGTGEETQYF. V usage is TRBV25-1 and J usage is TRBJ2-5; 10 bases agree with TRBD1. The CDR3 has 15 amino acids. Trimming took 5 bases from V and 3 from J; bases not matched to a gene: 6. Germline CDR1 MGHDK, CDR2 SYGVNS.

The V gene is TRBV2, the J gene TRBJ2-7; D remains ambiguous. Trimming removed 2 bases from V and 3 bases from J, with 5 bases in between. The CDR3 sequence is 12 residues long. Germline CDR1 and CDR2: SNHLY and FYNNEI. CDR3: CASSELLYEQYF. DNA for the CDR3: TGTGCCAGCAGTGAATTGCTCTACGAGCAGTACTTC.

The chain employs TRBV2 and TRBJ2-1; D gene uncertain. Trimming pared 1 base from V and 4 bases from J, leaving 5 bases between. The CDR3 sequence is 13 residues long. Germline CDR1 and CDR2: SNHLY and FYNNEI. Here the CDR3 reads CASSEGTYNEQFF. Here the CDR3 DNA reads TGTGCCAGCAGTGAAGGCACATACAATGAGCAGTTCTTC.